The 2 T cell receptor beta chains listed next were all sequenced from one sample in a study of control samples from healthy donors and cancer patients. Clones were read by immunoSEQ multiplex PCR, and TCRdb kept only the in-frame ones, dropping some. Counted here are about 94,000 clones, approximately 90% occurring once; the ten biggest clones make up about 4%. Specimen: blood. These receptors were collected from a woman under 30 in good health.

The rearrangement links TRBV19 to TRBJ2-1, with 7 nucleotides matching TRBD1. CDR1 and CDR2 (germline): LNHDA, SQIVND (reference sequence). The CDR3 contains 16 residues. V was pared by 5 bases and J by 3 bases, with 10 bases of the junction left unmatched. This CDR3 reads CASSQQGKGGYNEQFF. CDR3 nucleotides: TGTGCCAGTAGTCAACAGGGGAAGGGTGGCTACAATGAGCAGTTCTTC.

This chain joins TRBV18 and TRBJ2-1, with D perhaps being TRBD1 or TRBD2 (6 bases each). Trimming took 0 bases from V and 9 from J, leaving 24 bases between them. From germline, CDR1 is KGHSH and CDR2 LQKENI. The CDR3 has 18 amino acids. Here the CDR3 DNA reads TGTGCCAGCTCACCACCTTTGTTAGTGGGGGGCCAAGTCAGTGAGCAGTTCTTC. Protein: CASSPPLLVGGQVSEQFF.